The rows below give T cell receptor beta chains drawn from one sample of a study of blood T cell repertoires in COVID-19. TCRdb's table, derived via immunoSEQ multiplex PCR, lists solely in-frame clones and lacks some. The sample carries 540,000 or so clones, around 90% recorded once. The sample was peripheral blood. The receptors derive from a woman in her fifties or sixties with COVID-19, enrolled during active disease. The CDR3 runs from the conserved cysteine through the conserved F or W. D genes are given only for firm matches. Size is omitted from some rows. Given values are once, few, many or a class for expanded clones.

D gene: .; clone size: .; CDR3 length: 16; J gene: TRBJ1-2; V gene: TRBV5-1; CDR3 protein: CASSFGGGQYNYGYTF; CDR3 DNA: TGCGCCAGCAGCTTCGGCGGGGGACAATATAACTATGGCTACACCTTC
D gene: .; clone size: once; CDR3 length: 11; J gene: TRBJ1-1; V gene: TRBV20-1; CDR3 protein: CSASPFAEAFF; CDR3 DNA: TGCAGTGCTAGCCCCTTTGCTGAAGCTTTCTTT
D gene: .; clone size: .; CDR3 length: 13; J gene: TRBJ1-2; V gene: TRBV12-3/TRBV12-4; CDR3 protein: CASSSRGFYGYTF; CDR3 DNA: TGTGCCAGCAGCTCCAGGGGTTTCTATGGCTACACCTTC
D gene: .; clone size: .; CDR3 length: 16; J gene: TRBJ1-3; V gene: TRBV7-9; CDR3 protein: CASSLNYGGPGNTIYF; CDR3 DNA: TGTGCCAGCAGCTTAAATTATGGAGGGCCTGGAAACACCATATATTTT
D gene: .; clone size: .; CDR3 length: 11; J gene: TRBJ1-1; V gene: TRBV20-1; CDR3 protein: CSASRLREAFF; CDR3 DNA: TGCAGTGCTAGTAGGCTCAGGGAAGCTTTCTTT
D gene: TRBD2; clone size: .; CDR3 length: 15; J gene: TRBJ2-2; V gene: TRBV6-5; CDR3 protein: CASSDGTSRTGELFF; CDR3 DNA: TGTGCCAGCAGCGACGGGACTAGCCGCACCGGGGAGCTGTTTTTT
D gene: .; clone size: few; CDR3 length: 12; J gene: TRBJ1-5; V gene: TRBV30; CDR3 protein: CASGTSNQPQHF; CDR3 DNA: TGTGCCTCCGGGACATCAAATCAGCCCCAGCATTTT
D gene: .; clone size: .; CDR3 length: 12; J gene: TRBJ1-1; V gene: TRBV23-1; CDR3 protein: CASSQPVDRAFF; CDR3 DNA: TGCGCCAGCAGTCAACCTGTCGACAGAGCTTTCTTT
D gene: TRBD2; clone size: few; CDR3 length: 13; J gene: TRBJ2-7; V gene: TRBV6-5; CDR3 protein: CASRTSGGEGQYF; CDR3 DNA: TGTGCCAGCCGGACTAGCGGGGGAGAAGGGCAGTACTTC
D gene: TRBD1; clone size: .; CDR3 length: 16; J gene: TRBJ2-3; V gene: TRBV19; CDR3 protein: CASSTGGGQGMDTQYF; CDR3 DNA: TGTGCCAGTAGTACTGGTGGGGGACAGGGGATGGATACGCAGTATTTT
D gene: .; clone size: .; CDR3 length: 12; J gene: TRBJ2-5; V gene: TRBV5-1; CDR3 protein: CASRMVEETQYF; CDR3 DNA: TGCGCCAGCAGGATGGTAGAGGAGACCCAGTACTTC
D gene: TRBD1; clone size: .; CDR3 length: 15; J gene: TRBJ1-5; V gene: TRBV18; CDR3 protein: CASSPAGDRAGPQHF; CDR3 DNA: TGTGCCAGCTCACCGGCGGGGGACAGGGCAGGGCCCCAGCATTTT
D gene: .; clone size: .; CDR3 length: 13; J gene: TRBJ1-5; V gene: TRBV20-1; CDR3 protein: CSASADTNQPQHF; CDR3 DNA: TGCAGTGCTAGTGCTGATACTAATCAGCCCCAGCATTTT
D gene: .; clone size: few; CDR3 length: 13; J gene: TRBJ1-2; V gene: TRBV7-9; CDR3 protein: CASSWAPNYGYTF; CDR3 DNA: TGTGCCAGCAGCTGGGCACCTAACTATGGCTACACCTTC
D gene: .; clone size: .; CDR3 length: 15; J gene: TRBJ1-1; V gene: TRBV6-1; CDR3 protein: CASSEGLDRNTEAFF; CDR3 DNA: TGTGCCAGCAGTGAAGGCCTCGACAGGAACACTGAAGCTTTCTTT
D gene: .; clone size: .; CDR3 length: 18; J gene: TRBJ2-1; V gene: TRBV21-1; CDR3 protein: CASGQGGEAFWSYNEQFF; CDR3 DNA: TGTGCCAGCGGTCAAGGGGGGGAGGCTTTTTGGTCCTACAATGAGCAGTTCTTC
D gene: .; clone size: .; CDR3 length: 14; J gene: TRBJ2-3; V gene: TRBV5-5; CDR3 protein: CASSVDYRTDTQYF; CDR3 DNA: TGTGCCAGCAGCGTGGACTACCGCACAGATACGCAGTATTTT
D gene: TRBD1; clone size: .; CDR3 length: 14; J gene: TRBJ1-1; V gene: TRBV30; CDR3 protein: CAWSSDREDTEAFF; CDR3 DNA: TGTGCCTGGAGTTCGGACAGGGAAGACACTGAAGCTTTCTTT
D gene: TRBD2; clone size: .; CDR3 length: 15; J gene: TRBJ2-1; V gene: TRBV9; CDR3 protein: CASSGLAGVYNEQFF; CDR3 DNA: TGTGCCAGCAGCGGACTAGCGGGGGTCTACAATGAGCAGTTCTTC
D gene: .; clone size: .; CDR3 length: 16; J gene: TRBJ1-4; V gene: TRBV7-9; CDR3 protein: CASSPRTGRTNEKLFF; CDR3 DNA: TGTGCCAGCAGCCCCCGCACGGGGAGAACTAATGAAAAACTGTTTTTT
D gene: TRBD2; clone size: .; CDR3 length: 16; J gene: TRBJ2-3; V gene: TRBV5-1; CDR3 protein: CASSLEEAGGTDTQYF; CDR3 DNA: TGCGCCAGCAGCTTGGAGGAGGCGGGGGGTACAGATACGCAGTATTTT
D gene: .; clone size: .; CDR3 length: 14; J gene: TRBJ1-2; V gene: TRBV5-1; CDR3 protein: CATRDSLLSHGYTF; CDR3 DNA: TGCGCCACCAGAGACAGTTTATTGTCACATGGCTACACCTTC
D gene: TRBD1; clone size: .; CDR3 length: 13; J gene: TRBJ1-1; V gene: TRBV4-2; CDR3 protein: CASSQSRDREAFF; CDR3 DNA: TGTGCCAGCAGCCAATCCCGGGACAGGGAAGCTTTCTTT
D gene: .; clone size: .; CDR3 length: 15; J gene: TRBJ1-3; V gene: TRBV9; CDR3 protein: CASSGYQVSGNTIYF; CDR3 DNA: TGTGCCAGCAGCGGATACCAGGTCTCTGGAAACACCATATATTTT
D gene: .; clone size: once; CDR3 length: 14; J gene: TRBJ1-1; V gene: TRBV5-1; CDR3 protein: CASSSQGTNTEAFF; CDR3 DNA: TGCGCCAGCAGCTCGCAGGGGACGAACACTGAAGCTTTCTTT
D gene: TRBD2; clone size: .; CDR3 length: 13; J gene: TRBJ2-1; V gene: TRBV10-1; CDR3 protein: CASRGGDYNEQFF; CDR3 DNA: TGCGCCAGTCGCGGGGGGGACTACAATGAGCAGTTCTTC
D gene: TRBD1; clone size: once; CDR3 length: 14; J gene: TRBJ2-1; V gene: TRBV27; CDR3 protein: CASSSDRGGNEQFF; CDR3 DNA: TGTGCCAGCAGCAGCGACAGGGGTGGAAATGAGCAGTTCTTC
D gene: .; clone size: .; CDR3 length: 15; J gene: TRBJ2-7; V gene: TRBV7-2; CDR3 protein: CASSFGAGISYEQYF; CDR3 DNA: TGTGCCAGCAGCTTTGGGGCAGGGATAAGCTACGAGCAGTACTTC
D gene: TRBD2; clone size: few; CDR3 length: 14; J gene: TRBJ2-5; V gene: TRBV10-3; CDR3 protein: CAISGAGGGETQYF; CDR3 DNA: TGTGCCATCAGTGGAGCGGGGGGAGGGGAGACCCAGTACTTC
D gene: .; clone size: .; CDR3 length: 15; J gene: TRBJ2-7; V gene: TRBV7-9; CDR3 protein: CASSSPGALGYEQYF; CDR3 DNA: TGTGCCAGCAGCTCCCCAGGGGCGTTAGGCTACGAGCAGTACTTC
D gene: .; clone size: .; CDR3 length: 14; J gene: TRBJ2-1; V gene: TRBV18; CDR3 protein: CASSYGQGSDEQFF; CDR3 DNA: TGTGCCAGCTCTTACGGGCAGGGAAGTGATGAGCAGTTCTTC
D gene: TRBD1; clone size: .; CDR3 length: 15; J gene: TRBJ2-2; V gene: TRBV5-1; CDR3 protein: CASSSRDSKVRELFF; CDR3 DNA: TGCGCCAGCAGCTCCAGGGACAGCAAGGTTCGGGAGCTGTTTTTT
D gene: TRBD2; clone size: few; CDR3 length: 15; J gene: TRBJ2-7; V gene: TRBV5-1; CDR3 protein: CASSFTSGGASLKYF; CDR3 DNA: TGCGCCAGCAGCTTCACTAGCGGGGGGGCCTCTCTAAAGTACTTC
D gene: .; clone size: .; CDR3 length: 18; J gene: TRBJ2-6; V gene: TRBV5-4; CDR3 protein: CASSLAGTLQTGANVLTF; CDR3 DNA: TGTGCCAGCAGCTTGGCCGGGACACTTCAAACTGGGGCCAACGTCCTGACTTTC
D gene: TRBD1; clone size: .; CDR3 length: 15; J gene: TRBJ1-1; V gene: TRBV5-8; CDR3 protein: CASSLGVTGDTEAFF; CDR3 DNA: TGTGCCAGCAGCTTGGGCGTGACAGGGGACACTGAAGCTTTCTTT
D gene: TRBD1; clone size: .; CDR3 length: 16; J gene: TRBJ1-2; V gene: TRBV6-5; CDR3 protein: CASSSHRTGVRDGYTF; CDR3 DNA: TGTGCCAGCAGTTCCCACCGGACAGGGGTGCGGGATGGCTACACCTTC
D gene: TRBD1; clone size: once; CDR3 length: 16; J gene: TRBJ1-3; V gene: TRBV19; CDR3 protein: CASSTGQADSGNTIYF; CDR3 DNA: TGTGCCAGTAGTACAGGACAGGCCGACTCTGGAAACACCATATATTTT
D gene: .; clone size: .; CDR3 length: 13; J gene: TRBJ2-1; V gene: TRBV11-2; CDR3 protein: CASSLDRKIEQFF; CDR3 DNA: TGTGCCAGCAGCTTAGACAGGAAGATTGAGCAGTTCTTC
D gene: .; clone size: .; CDR3 length: 15; J gene: TRBJ1-4; V gene: TRBV24-1; CDR3 protein: CATSDSRGGSEKLFF; CDR3 DNA: TGTGCCACCAGTGACTCTCGAGGGGGTTCCGAAAAACTGTTTTTT
D gene: .; clone size: .; CDR3 length: 13; J gene: TRBJ1-5; V gene: TRBV19; CDR3 protein: CASSIGQNQPQHF; CDR3 DNA: TGTGCCAGTAGTATTGGGCAGAATCAGCCCCAGCATTTT
D gene: .; clone size: .; CDR3 length: 13; J gene: TRBJ2-7; V gene: TRBV19; CDR3 protein: CASSIGLEHEQYF; CDR3 DNA: TGTGCCAGTAGTATAGGGTTGGAGCACGAGCAGTACTTC
D gene: .; clone size: .; CDR3 length: 12; J gene: TRBJ2-5; V gene: TRBV6-5; CDR3 protein: CATAMKRETQYF; CDR3 DNA: TGTGCCACCGCGATGAAACGGGAGACCCAGTACTTC
D gene: .; clone size: .; CDR3 length: 11; J gene: TRBJ1-4; V gene: TRBV28; CDR3 protein: CASTSNEKLFF; CDR3 DNA: TGTGCCTCGACAAGTAATGAAAAACTGTTTTTT
D gene: .; clone size: .; CDR3 length: 12; J gene: TRBJ1-1; V gene: TRBV19; CDR3 protein: CATSTGYTEAFF; CDR3 DNA: TGTGCCACTTCTACAGGTTACACTGAAGCTTTCTTT
D gene: .; clone size: once; CDR3 length: 15; J gene: TRBJ2-1; V gene: TRBV5-6; CDR3 protein: CASAPLTGYHNEQFF; CDR3 DNA: TGTGCCAGCGCGCCGCTGACAGGATATCACAATGAGCAGTTCTTC
D gene: .; clone size: .; CDR3 length: 15; J gene: TRBJ1-2; V gene: TRBV7-9; CDR3 protein: CASSFRGQAPYGYTF; CDR3 DNA: TGTGCCAGCAGCTTCCGGGGTCAGGCCCCTTATGGCTACACCTTC
D gene: .; clone size: .; CDR3 length: 14; J gene: TRBJ2-3; V gene: TRBV11-3; CDR3 protein: CASSLGGDTDTQYF; CDR3 DNA: TGTGCCAGCAGCTTAGGCGGGGACACAGATACGCAGTATTTT
D gene: .; clone size: .; CDR3 length: 15; J gene: TRBJ1-1; V gene: TRBV6-2/TRBV6-3; CDR3 protein: CASSYSGSSNTEAFF; CDR3 DNA: TGTGCCAGCAGTTACTCGGGCAGTTCGAACACTGAAGCTTTCTTT
D gene: .; clone size: .; CDR3 length: 14; J gene: TRBJ1-6; V gene: TRBV7-9; CDR3 protein: CASSLEAGNSPLHF; CDR3 DNA: TGTGCCAGCAGCTTAGAAGCGGGAAATTCACCCCTCCACTTT
D gene: .; clone size: .; CDR3 length: 13; J gene: TRBJ1-1; V gene: TRBV18; CDR3 protein: CASSPLAGNEAFF; CDR3 DNA: TGTGCCAGCTCACCACTTGCGGGGAATGAAGCTTTCTTT
D gene: .; clone size: .; CDR3 length: 14; J gene: TRBJ2-2; V gene: TRBV4-2; CDR3 protein: CASSQATNTGELFF; CDR3 DNA: TGTGCCAGCAGCCAAGCCACGAACACCGGGGAGCTGTTTTTT
D gene: TRBD2; clone size: .; CDR3 length: 15; J gene: TRBJ2-1; V gene: TRBV3-1/TRBV3-2; CDR3 protein: CASSPLAGGDNEQFF; CDR3 DNA: TGTGCCAGCAGCCCACTAGCGGGGGGCGACAATGAGCAGTTCTTC